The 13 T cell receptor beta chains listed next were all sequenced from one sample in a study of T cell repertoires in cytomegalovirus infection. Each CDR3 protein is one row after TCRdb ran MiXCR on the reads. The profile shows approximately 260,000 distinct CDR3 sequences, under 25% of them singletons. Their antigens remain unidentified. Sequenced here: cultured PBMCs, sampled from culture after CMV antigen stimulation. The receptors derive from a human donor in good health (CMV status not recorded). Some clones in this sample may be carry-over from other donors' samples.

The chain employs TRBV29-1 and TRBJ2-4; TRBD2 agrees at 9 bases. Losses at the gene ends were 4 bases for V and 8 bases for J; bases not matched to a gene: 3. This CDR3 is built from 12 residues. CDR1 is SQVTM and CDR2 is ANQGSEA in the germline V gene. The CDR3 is CSVVAGVDIQYF. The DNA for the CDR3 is TGCAGCGTTGTAGCGGGAGTAGACATTCAGTACTTC.

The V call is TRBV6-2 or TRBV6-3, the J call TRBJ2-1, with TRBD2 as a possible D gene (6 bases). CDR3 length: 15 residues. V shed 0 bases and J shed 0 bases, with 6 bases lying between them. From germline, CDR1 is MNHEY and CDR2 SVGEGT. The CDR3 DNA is TGTGCCAGCAGTTACTCTAGCGGCTCCTACAATGAGCAGTTCTTC. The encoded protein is CASSYSSGSYNEQFF.

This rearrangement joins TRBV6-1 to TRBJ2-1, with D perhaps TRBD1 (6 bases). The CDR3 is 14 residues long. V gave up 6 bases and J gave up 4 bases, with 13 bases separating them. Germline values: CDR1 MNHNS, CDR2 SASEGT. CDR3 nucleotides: TGTGCCAGCAGCGGACAGAGACAATACAATGAGCAGTTCTTC. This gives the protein CASSGQRQYNEQFF.

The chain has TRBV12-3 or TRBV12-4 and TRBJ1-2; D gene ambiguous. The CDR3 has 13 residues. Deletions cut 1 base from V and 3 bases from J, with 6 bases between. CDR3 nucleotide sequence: TGTGCCAGCAGTTTAGAGGCGTACTATGGCTACACCTTC. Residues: CASSLEAYYGYTF.

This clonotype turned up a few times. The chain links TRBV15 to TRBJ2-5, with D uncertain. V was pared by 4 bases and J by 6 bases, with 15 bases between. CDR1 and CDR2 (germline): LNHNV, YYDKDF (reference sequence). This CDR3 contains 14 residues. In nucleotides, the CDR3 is TGTGCCACCAGCAACCCCCTGCAGAGAAAGACCCAGTACTTC. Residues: CATSNPLQRKTQYF.

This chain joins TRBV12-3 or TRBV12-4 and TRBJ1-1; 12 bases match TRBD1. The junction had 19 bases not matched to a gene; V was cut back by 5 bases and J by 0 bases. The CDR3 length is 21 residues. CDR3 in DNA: TGTGCCAGCAGTCCCCGGGACAGGGGGCTATTTTCTCCCTCTATGAACACTGAAGCTTTCTTT. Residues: CASSPRDRGLFSPSMNTEAFF.

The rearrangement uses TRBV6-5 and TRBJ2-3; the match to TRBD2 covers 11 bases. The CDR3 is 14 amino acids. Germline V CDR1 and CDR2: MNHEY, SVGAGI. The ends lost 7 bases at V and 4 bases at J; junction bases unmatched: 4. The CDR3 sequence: CASKLAGVSDTQYF. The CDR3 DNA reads TGTGCCAGCAAACTAGCGGGAGTCTCAGATACGCAGTATTTT.

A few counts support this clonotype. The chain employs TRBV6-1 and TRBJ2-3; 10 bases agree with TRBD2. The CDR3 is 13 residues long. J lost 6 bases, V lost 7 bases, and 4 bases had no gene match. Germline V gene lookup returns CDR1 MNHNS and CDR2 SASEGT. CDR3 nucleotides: TGTGCCAGCACAGCGGGAGGGGGTGATACGCAGTATTTT. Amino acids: CASTAGGGDTQYF.

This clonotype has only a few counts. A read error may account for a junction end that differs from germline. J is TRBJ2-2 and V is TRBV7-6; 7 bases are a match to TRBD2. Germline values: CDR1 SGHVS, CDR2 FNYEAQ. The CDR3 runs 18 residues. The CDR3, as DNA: TGTGCTAGCAGCTTATCAGCGGGCGGGAGTCTCCCCACCGGGGAGCTGTTTTTT. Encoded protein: CASSLSAGGSLPTGELFF.

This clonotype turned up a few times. CDR3: CASEWQGFSTEAFF. The CDR3 DNA sequence: TGTGCCAGCGAATGGCAAGGGTTCAGCACTGAAGCTTTCTTT. The rearrangement links TRBV28 to TRBJ1-1, with D uncertain. The germline CDR1 and CDR2 sequences are MDHEN and SYDVKM. There are 14 residues in the CDR3. V lost 8 bases, J lost 4 bases, and 17 bases lay in between.

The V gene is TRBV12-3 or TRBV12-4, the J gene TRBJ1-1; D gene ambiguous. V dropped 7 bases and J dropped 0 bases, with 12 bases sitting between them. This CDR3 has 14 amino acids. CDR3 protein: CASTFSDMNTEAFF. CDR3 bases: TGTGCCAGCACCTTCAGTGATATGAACACTGAAGCTTTCTTT.

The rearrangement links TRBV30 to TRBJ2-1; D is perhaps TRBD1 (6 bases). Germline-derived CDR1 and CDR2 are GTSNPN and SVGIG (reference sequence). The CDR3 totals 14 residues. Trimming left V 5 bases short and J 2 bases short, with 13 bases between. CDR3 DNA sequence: TGTGCCTGGGACCGAGGGGACACCTACAATGAGCAGTTCTTC. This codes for CAWDRGDTYNEQFF.

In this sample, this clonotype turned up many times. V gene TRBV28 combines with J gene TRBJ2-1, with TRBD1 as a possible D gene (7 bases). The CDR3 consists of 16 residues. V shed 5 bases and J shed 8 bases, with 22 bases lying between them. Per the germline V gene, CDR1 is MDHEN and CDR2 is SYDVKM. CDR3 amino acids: CASSRGASGQVDEQFF. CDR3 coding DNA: TGTGCCAGCAGTCGCGGGGCCAGCGGACAGGTCGATGAGCAGTTCTTC. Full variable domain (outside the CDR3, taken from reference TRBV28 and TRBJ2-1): DVKVTQSSRYLVKRTGEKVFLECVQDMDHENMFWYRQDPGLGLRLIYFSYDVKMKEKGDIPEGYSVSREKKERFSLILESASTNQTSMYLCASSRGASGQVDEQFFGPGTRLTVL.